The 26 T cell receptor beta chains presented below share a single source sample, sequenced in a study of T cell clonality in common variable immunodeficiency. Findings and limits, study-wide: Fewer deletions and N-nucleotide insertions were reportedly seen in common variable immunodeficiency TCR beta sequences.

Their target antigens are unknown. Some clones are missing from TCRdb's copy, which holds only in-frame ones; the method was immunoSEQ multiplex PCR. The sample yields about 7,300 clones, without any singletons. The sequenced material came from peripheral blood mononuclear cells. The origin of the receptors is a human donor with common variable immunodeficiency.

As concerns this clone: The CDR3 goes on 3 residues after the read ends, and that part is filled in from the germline J gene. The gene calls are TRBV18 and TRBJ2-2; the match to TRBD1 covers 8 bases. Germline V lookup: CDR1 KGHSH, CDR2 LQKENI. V shed 5 bases, J shed 3 bases, and the junction held 5 bases outside the gene matches. The CDR3 length is 15 residues. CDR3 residues: CASSSTGEDTGELFF. CDR3 bases read: TGTGCCAGCTCATCGACAGGGGAAGACACCGGGGAG.

This clone was observed many times. With the read ending 3 residues before the CDR3 end, the germline J gene is used to fill in that end. V and J are TRBV27 and TRBJ2-7; D remains unclear. The CDR3 consists of 12 residues. CDR1 MNHEY and CDR2 SMNVEV come from the germline V gene (reference sequence). Trimming took 4 bases from V and 5 from J, leaving 9 bases between them. Here the CDR3 reads CASSSRWHEQYF. Partial CDR3 DNA: TGTGCCAGCAGTTCACGATGGCACGAG.

The table lists this clone with a few counts. The missing CDR3 end, 3 residues past where the read stops, is filled in from the germline J gene. This sequence joins TRBV30 and TRBJ1-2; D is perhaps TRBD1 (5 bases). Germline V gene data show CDR1 as GTSNPN and CDR2 as SVGIG (reference sequence). This CDR3 region has 11 residues. V gave up 5 bases and J gave up 7 bases, with 11 bases separating them. CDR3 protein: CAWPGLGGYTF. Incomplete CDR3 DNA: TGTGCCTGGCCGGGACTGGGTGGC.

This clone was detected a few times. From the germline J gene comes the end of the CDR3, since the read stops 3 residues before it. The chain uses TRBV7-6 and TRBJ1-2; possibly TRBD1 for D (5 bases). The CDR3 is 12 residues long. Trimming shortened V by 8 bases and J by 2 bases, and 9 bases separated the two germline ends. The germline V gene encodes CDR1 SGHVS and CDR2 FNYEAQ. The CDR3 here is CASGDSNYGYTF. The sequenced part of the CDR3 DNA is TGTGCCAGCGGGGACTCCAACTATGGC.

Judged by abundance, this clone is medium-sized. The read finishes 3 residues shy of the CDR3 end, and the germline J gene is used to complete it. The V and J genes are TRBV29-1 and TRBJ2-2; D may be TRBD1 (6 bases). This CDR3 is 14 amino acids long. Germline lookup yields CDR1 SQVTM and CDR2 ANQGSEA. Trimming took off 7 bases at V and 7 bases at J, with 19 bases between the two ends. Incomplete CDR3 DNA: TGCAGCGCGGAGACAGGACCCCGTGGCGGGGAG. Its protein is CSAETGPRGGE. The entire CDR3 protein is CSAETGPRGGELFF.

This clone was seen a handful of times. The observed sequence ends 3 residues before the CDR3 terminus, with the missing tail filled in from the germline J gene. The chain joins TRBV30 to TRBJ2-1; D is possibly TRBD2 (6 bases). V was shortened by 8 bases and J by 0 bases, with 11 bases between the two germline ends. This CDR3 spans 13 amino acids. Germline assignment: CDR1 GTSNPN and CDR2 SVGIG (reference sequence). The sequenced part of the CDR3 DNA is TGTGCCCGCAGTAGCGGCTCCTACAATGAG. It specifies CARSSGSYNE. The whole CDR3 sequence reads CARSSGSYNEQFF.

This clone was seen at least ten times. The read halts 3 residues ahead of the CDR3 end, with the missing end drawn from the germline J gene. The chain has TRBV6-4 and TRBJ2-1; TRBD2 matches 8 bases. Germline V lookup: CDR1 MRHNA, CDR2 SNTAGT. The CDR3 is 15 residues long. V shed 3 bases and J 5 bases; nucleotides not matched to a gene: 6. CDR3 loop: CASSDIAGNHNEQFF. The CDR3 bases that were read are TGTGCCAGCAGTGATATAGCGGGAAACCACAATGAG.

Worth noting for this clone: The read finishes 3 residues shy of the CDR3 end, and the germline J gene is used to complete it. The chain uses TRBV2 and TRBJ2-3; D not certain. The V end was cut by 2 bases, the J end by 2 bases, with 8 bases between. The CDR3 consists of 14 residues. Germline-derived CDR1 and CDR2 are SNHLY and FYNNEI. CDR3 bases read: TGTGCCAGCAGTGAATTAGTCAACACAGATACG. It translates to CASSELVNTDT. In full, the CDR3 reads CASSELVNTDTQYF.

This clone counts as medium-sized. The read ends 3 residues early relative to the CDR3; the germline J gene fills the gap. The chain carries TRBV20-1 and TRBJ1-1, with unresolved D. In germline, CDR1 is DFQATT, CDR2 SNEGSKA (reference sequence). V was shortened by 7 bases and J by 2 bases, with 17 bases between the two germline ends. The CDR3 totals 14 residues. The covered CDR3 bases are TGCAGTGTCTCCCGTCCGGGGTTAAACACTGAA. Its protein is CSVSRPGLNTE. The full CDR3 reads CSVSRPGLNTEAFF.

The sample holds a few counts of this clone. The read falls 3 residues short of the CDR3 end, and the missing part is taken from the germline J gene. The gene calls are TRBV30 and TRBJ2-5, with 8 bases that match TRBD2. The CDR3 length is 14 residues. Germline CDR1 and CDR2: GTSNPN and SVGIG (reference sequence). V lost 2 bases and J lost 1; bases outside the gene matches: 3. The CDR3 loop reads CAWSSGGFQETQYF. The CDR3 DNA, read in part, is TGTGCCTGGAGTAGCGGGGGATTCCAAGAGACC.

A remark on this clone: With the read ending 3 residues before the CDR3 end, the germline J gene is used to fill in that end. The rearrangement uses TRBV6-2 or TRBV6-3 and TRBJ2-2, with TRBD2 matching 10 bases. Germline trimming cut 1 base from V and 5 bases from J; bases unmatched to any gene: 4. The CDR3 totals 16 residues. Germline V CDR1 and CDR2: MNHEY, SVGEGT. This chain's CDR3 is CASSYFSGRVTGELFF. The sequenced CDR3 bases are TGTGCCAGCAGTTACTTCAGCGGGAGGGTTACCGGGGAG.

This clone was seen repeatedly, ten times or more. The read ends 3 residues before the CDR3 terminus; that terminus is restored from the germline J gene. The chain uses TRBV11-2 and TRBJ1-5; D possibly corresponds to TRBD1 (6 bases). The CDR3 is 15 residues long. Deletions cut 3 bases from V and 5 bases from J, with 14 bases between. Germline assignment: CDR1 SGHAT and CDR2 FQNNGV. The CDR3 loop is CASSFSAGEDQPQHF. The DNA read from the CDR3 is TGTGCCAGCAGCTTTTCGGCAGGGGAAGATCAGCCC.

Regarding this clone: Read data end 3 residues before the CDR3 end; the end is taken from the germline J gene. J is TRBJ2-7 and V is TRBV5-1; 10 bases map to TRBD1. After removal of 4 bases from V and 3 bases from J, the junction contained 7 bases not matched to a gene. The CDR3 is 15 residues long. CDR1 is SGHRS, CDR2 YFSETQ, per germline. The CDR3 reads CASSKGQGGYYEQYF. The sequenced part of the CDR3 DNA is TGCGCCAGCAGCAAAGGACAGGGGGGATACTACGAG.

In its sample, this clone was seen many times. The CDR3 extends 3 residues past the end of the read, so its final part is completed from the germline J gene. The chain uses TRBV7-6 and TRBJ2-1; no firm D call. Germline loops: CDR1 SGHVS, CDR2 FNYEAQ. V lost 0 bases and J lost 9, with 12 bases in between. The CDR3 is 14 residues long. CDR3 DNA (partial): TGTGCCAGCAGCTTAGCGTGGGCTTTTACTGAG. This encodes CASSLAWAFTE. The CDR3 as a whole reads CASSLAWAFTEQFF. Complete variable domain (other parts from reference TRBV7-6 and TRBJ2-1): GAGVSQSPRYKVTKRGQDVALRCDPISGHVSLYWYRQALGQGPEFLTYFNYEAQQDKSGLPNDRFSAERPEGSISTLTIQRTEQRDSAMYRCASSLAWAFTEQFFGPGTRLTVL.

Comment on this clone: The CDR3 end lies 3 residues beyond the end of the read and is filled in from the germline J gene. The chain links TRBV19 to TRBJ2-4; D remains ambiguous. Germline CDR1 is LNHDA and CDR2 is SQIVND (reference sequence). V lost 3 bases and J lost 8, with 11 bases in between. The CDR3 loop spans 13 amino acids. CDR3 loop: CASSMRVLDIQYF. Incomplete CDR3 DNA: TGTGCCAGTAGTATGAGAGTTTTAGACATT.

This clone was picked up a small number of times. This CDR3 reads CASARSAYEQYF. The part of the CDR3 DNA that was read is TGTGCCAGCGCCCGGTCCGCCTACGAG. The chain has TRBV5-5 and TRBJ2-7; D remains unclear. The read gets to within 3 residues of the CDR3 end, and the germline J gene fills in the rest. The germline V gene encodes CDR1 SGHKS and CDR2 YYEKEE (reference sequence). CDR3 length: 12 residues. V lost 7 bases and J 2 bases, leaving 10 bases between the germline ends. The whole variable domain, remainder taken from reference TRBV5-5 and TRBJ2-7, is DAGVTQSPTHLIKTRGQQVTLRCSPISGHKSVSWYQQVLGQGPQFIFQYYEKEERGRGNFPDRFSARQFPNYSSELNVNALLLGDSALYLCASARSAYEQYFGPGTRLTVT.

Of note for this clone: Sequencing ends 3 residues short of the CDR3 end; the germline J gene provides the rest. The rearrangement links TRBV7-9 to TRBJ1-4; D perhaps matches TRBD1 (6 bases). This CDR3 contains 15 residues. In germline, CDR1 is SEHNR, CDR2 FQNEAQ (reference sequence). V dropped 5 bases and J dropped 0 bases, with 10 bases sitting between them. CDR3 sequence: CASSPRTATNEKLFF. The DNA read from the CDR3 is TGTGCCAGCAGCCCTAGGACAGCAACTAATGAAAAA. The full variable domain, its missing parts supplied by reference TRBV7-9 and TRBJ1-4, is DTGVSQNPRHKITKRGQNVTFRCDPISEHNRLYWYRQTLGQGPEFLTYFQNEAQLEKSRLLSDRFSAERPKGSFSTLEIQRTEQGDSAMYLCASSPRTATNEKLFFGSGTQLSVL.

This clone was counted ten times or more. The CDR3 sequence: CASSQERVLAETNEQFF. The covered CDR3 bases are TGCGCCAGCAGCCAAGAAAGGGTACTAGCGGAGACCAATGAG. This rearrangement joins TRBV4-1 to TRBJ2-1; TRBD2 agrees at 8 bases. The sequenced fragment ends 3 residues before the CDR3 boundary, so the rest is inferred from the germline J gene. Germline assignment: CDR1 MGHRA and CDR2 YSYEKL. The CDR3 totals 17 residues. Unmatched junction bases numbered 10, after V lost 0 bases and J lost 6 bases.

This clone was recorded many times. From the germline J gene comes the end of the CDR3, since the read stops 3 residues before it. The chain links TRBV2 to TRBJ2-7; D is unresolved. Germline CDR1 reads SNHLY; CDR2 reads FYNNEI. This CDR3 region has 14 residues. V was cut by 6 bases and J by 6 bases, with 18 bases left in between. The covered CDR3 bases are TGTGCCAGCAGACCGCGAGAAGAAGGGTCCGAG. Protein: CASRPREEGSE. The whole CDR3 region reads CASRPREEGSEQYF.

This clone came up many times. The CDR3 end falls 3 residues outside the read, so it is completed with the germline J gene. The chain carries TRBV19 and TRBJ2-2; possibly TRBD1 for D (5 bases). The V gene lost 7 bases and the J gene lost 3 bases, with 15 bases spanning the gap. This CDR3 region has 15 residues. Germline loops: CDR1 LNHDA, CDR2 SQIVND (reference sequence). The CDR3: CASTRTDRYTGELFF. CDR3 DNA, as far as it was read: TGTGCCAGTACCCGGACCGACAGATACACCGGGGAG.

By sample fraction, this clone is large. One end of the junction does not line up with germline, which may come from a read error. Read data end 3 residues before the CDR3 end; the end is taken from the germline J gene. This rearrangement joins TRBV7-3 to TRBJ2-3; 11 bases agree with TRBD2. The CDR3 totals 15 residues. The germline V gene encodes CDR1 SGHTA and CDR2 FQGTGA. The CDR3 sequence is CASSVTSGSVGTQYF. CDR3 DNA (partial): TGTGCCAGCAGCGTAACTAGCGGGAGTGTTGGTACG.

This clone was picked up many times. The sequence runs out 3 residues before the end of the CDR3; the remainder is reconstructed from the germline J gene. The chain has TRBV29-1 and TRBJ2-1; D call uncertain. V was clipped by 1 base and J by 3 bases, with 13 bases between them. This CDR3 is built from 15 residues. Per the germline V gene, CDR1 is SQVTM and CDR2 is ANQGSEA. CDR3 DNA (partial): TGCAGCGTTGAAGGGGTCCTAGGTCTCTACAATGAG. Translation gives CSVEGVLGLYNE. The whole CDR3 sequence reads CSVEGVLGLYNEQFF.

With respect to this clone: With the read ending 3 residues before the CDR3 end, the germline J gene is used to fill in that end. The chain couples TRBV5-1 to TRBJ2-3; D is perhaps TRBD1 (5 bases). Germline-derived CDR1 and CDR2 are SGHRS and YFSETQ. The ends were cut back, 0 bases at V and 0 bases at J, with 11 bases in the middle. CDR3 length equals 16 residues. The CDR3 loop is CASSLAGLGSTDTQYF. Incomplete CDR3 DNA: TGCGCCAGCAGCTTGGCAGGGTTGGGTAGCACAGATACG.

This clone was seen only a few times. The read terminates 3 residues before the CDR3 end, so the remaining end is supplied by the germline J gene. The rearrangement uses TRBV7-8 and TRBJ2-5, with TRBD1 matching 8 bases. Unmatched junction bases numbered 11, after V lost 1 base and J lost 1 base. Germline values: CDR1 SGHVS, CDR2 FQNEAQ. The CDR3 has 18 amino acids. CDR3 protein: CASSLVPRDRGSQETQYF. The part of the CDR3 DNA that was read is TGTGCCAGCAGCTTAGTCCCTAGAGACAGGGGTTCCCAAGAGACC.

With respect to this clone: The CDR3 end lies 3 residues beyond the end of the read and is filled in from the germline J gene. The chain recombines TRBV30 with TRBJ1-1, with 7 bases identical to TRBD1. The CDR3 spans 14 residues. CDR1 is GTSNPN and CDR2 is SVGIG in the germline V gene (reference sequence). Germline trimming cut 2 bases from V and 2 bases from J; bases unmatched to any gene: 5. CDR3: CAWSITGANTEAFF. Incomplete CDR3 DNA: TGTGCCTGGAGTATCACAGGGGCCAACACTGAA.

In this sample, this clone is medium-sized. The read ends 3 residues shy of where the CDR3 ends; the end is completed using the germline J gene. The chain joins TRBV9 to TRBJ2-1; D possibly corresponds to TRBD1 (6 bases). The CDR3 has 15 amino acids. V was clipped by 3 bases and J by 6 bases, with 16 bases between them. Germline V CDR1 and CDR2: SGDLS, YYNGEE. The DNA read from the CDR3 is TGTGCCAGCAGCGCCCGACAGGACGGGTTCAATGAG. Translation: CASSARQDGFNE. The complete CDR3 sequence is CASSARQDGFNEQFF.